The T cell receptor beta chain under discussion was sequenced for a study of CD8 T cells in Susac syndrome. Study conclusions and caveats: The number of individuals included in the study's TCR sequencing and HLA analysis was acknowledged as relatively small.

Reverse transcription used roughly 0.5 to 1 ug RNA and random hexamers. A multiplex approach, immunoSEQ multiplex PCR, amplified TCR beta CDR3 across 54 Vbeta and 13 Jbeta. TCRdb ran MiXCR on the immunoSEQ multiplex PCR reads and lists one entry per CDR3 protein. The sample carries tens of thousands of distinct CDR3 sequences, roughly nine tenths recorded once. Sequencing of TCR beta was performed on blood CD8+ and CD4+ T cells. Through negative isolation, CD4+ and CD8+ T cells were obtained, while TEMRA cells were enriched using FACS. Notes on this clonotype: The antigen is undetermined.

The sample consisted of CD8+ T cells from PBMCs. The clonotype comes from a human donor with multiple sclerosis.

Here the CDR3 reads CASSLNGPTAYEQYF. The CDR3 DNA reads TGTGCCAGCAGCTTAAATGGACCCACGGCCTACGAGCAGTACTTC. This chain joins TRBV13 and TRBJ2-7, with no clear D. The CDR3 consists of 15 residues. Trimming cost V 2 bases and J 2 bases, with 13 bases left between them. Germline V gene data show CDR1 as PRHDT and CDR2 as FYEKMQ (reference sequence).